Each of the 19 T cell receptor beta chains below was sequenced from the same sample in a study of shared clonotypes between healthy human individuals. Sequenced by immunoSEQ multiplex PCR; TCRdb stores in-frame clones only, minus some. The table has 1.5 million to 2.5 million clones, about 95% seen once. CD8 cells regarded as naive lacked CD45RO, were positively chosen for CCR7, and omitted terminally differentiated effector memory CD45RA+ cells. The sequencing input was naive CD8+ T cells sorted from blood. These receptors were obtained from a man between 18 and 29 years old in good health.

The chain carries TRBV5-1 and TRBJ2-5, with 8 bases aligning to TRBD2. CDR1 SGHRS and CDR2 YFSETQ come from the germline V gene. Trimming at V came to 4 bases and at J to 1 base, leaving 9 bases not matched to a gene. This CDR3 contains 16 residues. The CDR3 protein is CASSPPSSGAQETQYF. In nucleotides, the CDR3 is TGCGCCAGCAGCCCCCCGAGTAGCGGGGCCCAAGAGACCCAGTACTTC.

This rearrangement joins TRBV5-4 to TRBJ2-2; 8 bases are a match to TRBD2. Germline CDR1 reads SGHNT; CDR2 reads YYREEE (reference sequence). Trimming at V came to 4 bases and at J to 3 bases, leaving 5 bases not matched to a gene. This CDR3 spans 15 amino acids. The CDR3 protein is CASSQGLEDTGELFF. The CDR3 region has the DNA TGTGCCAGCAGCCAGGGACTAGAGGACACCGGGGAGCTGTTTTTT. Looking up the rest from reference TRBV5-4 and TRBJ2-2 gives the full variable domain: ETGVTQSPTHLIKTRGQQVTLRCSSQSGHNTVSWYQQALGQGPQFIFQYYREEENGRGNFPPRFSGLQFPNYSSELNVNALELDDSALYLCASSQGLEDTGELFFGEGSRLTVL.

The chain couples TRBV7-9 to TRBJ2-7; TRBD1 or TRBD2 may be the D gene (5 bases each). The CDR3 consists of 14 residues. The germline gives CDR1 SEHNR, CDR2 FQNEAQ (reference sequence). V shed 7 bases and J shed 7 bases, with 20 bases lying between them. In DNA, the CDR3 is TGTGCCAGCATCCAACTAGTGGGGGTAGAGGAGCAGTACTTC. Its protein is CASIQLVGVEEQYF.

The chain uses TRBV7-6 and TRBJ2-1; 9 bases match TRBD1. This CDR3 contains 16 residues. In germline, CDR1 is SGHVS, CDR2 FNYEAQ. Germline trimming cut 1 base from V and 4 bases from J; bases unmatched to any gene: 5. In DNA, the CDR3 is TGTGCCAGCAGCTTAGGTGGGACAGGGTTATACAATGAGCAGTTCTTC. Its protein is CASSLGGTGLYNEQFF.

The CDR3 region has the DNA TGTGCCAGCAGGGTATCGGCGAGCTCCTACGAGCAGTACTTC. It specifies CASRVSASSYEQYF. The chain uses TRBV5-6 and TRBJ2-7; D gene ambiguous. The V end was cut by 5 bases, the J end by 0 bases, with 12 bases between. This CDR3 spans 14 amino acids. Germline V gene sequence: CDR1 SGHDT, CDR2 YYEEEE.

V usage is TRBV29-1 and J usage is TRBJ2-7; 8 bases match TRBD1. The V segment lost 5 bases and the J segment 6 bases; nucleotides outside the gene matches: 6. The germline V gene encodes CDR1 SQVTM and CDR2 ANQGSEA. The CDR3 has 12 residues. The CDR3 region has the DNA TGCAGCGTTCTCCAGGGGGCGGGCGAGCAGTACTTC. It specifies CSVLQGAGEQYF.

The chain uses TRBV4-3 and TRBJ1-2, with D possibly being TRBD1 (5 bases). Germline CDR1 reads LGHNA; CDR2 reads YSLEER. The ends were cut back, 1 base at V and 6 bases at J, with 15 bases in the middle. The CDR3 extends over 15 amino acids. The CDR3 DNA reads TGCGCCAGCAGCCAAGTCGGGTCGACAGTCGATGGCTACACCTTC. As protein: CASSQVGSTVDGYTF.

The chain carries TRBV6-5 and TRBJ2-1, with TRBD2 matching 9 bases. The V segment lost 2 bases and the J segment 5 bases; nucleotides outside the gene matches: 1. Germline V gene data show CDR1 as MNHEY and CDR2 as SVGAGI. The CDR3 extends over 14 amino acids. The CDR3 sequence is CASSYVAGDNEQFF. CDR3 nucleotide sequence: TGTGCCAGCAGTTACGTAGCGGGGGACAATGAGCAGTTCTTC.

The V call is TRBV5-5, the J call TRBJ1-2; D might be TRBD1 (6 bases). The V end was cut by 6 bases, the J end by 3 bases, with 18 bases between. The CDR3 runs to 15 residues. Germline V lookup: CDR1 SGHKS, CDR2 YYEKEE (reference sequence). CDR3 DNA: TGTGCCAGCAAACCCCTACAGGGATCCTACTATGGCTACACCTTC. Translation gives CASKPLQGSYYGYTF. Based on the CDR3 plus reference TRBV5-5 and TRBJ1-2, the full variable domain is DAGVTQSPTHLIKTRGQQVTLRCSPISGHKSVSWYQQVLGQGPQFIFQYYEKEERGRGNFPDRFSARQFPNYSSELNVNALLLGDSALYLCASKPLQGSYYGYTFGSGTRLTVV.

This sequence joins TRBV2 and TRBJ2-7, with D perhaps TRBD2 (7 bases). CDR3 length: 14 amino acids. The germline CDR1 and CDR2 sequences are SNHLY and FYNNEI. Trimming took off 6 bases at V and 2 bases at J, with 14 bases between the two ends. CDR3 in amino acids: CASSLGGETYEQYF. DNA of the CDR3: TGTGCCAGCAGCCTAGGGGGGGAGACCTACGAGCAGTACTTC.

This clone was observed a single time. This chain links TRBV19 with TRBJ1-4; TRBD1 is a possible D gene (6 bases). The V and J ends lost 2 bases and 6 bases respectively, with 22 bases between them. Germline CDR1 LNHDA, CDR2 SQIVND (reference sequence). The CDR3 runs to 18 residues. The CDR3 here is CASSIFGQGPAEDEKLFF. The DNA of the CDR3 is TGTGCCAGTAGTATATTTGGGCAGGGGCCCGCGGAGGATGAAAAACTGTTTTTT. The whole variable domain, filled in from reference TRBV19 and TRBJ1-4, reads DGGITQSPKYLFRKEGQNVTLSCEQNLNHDAMYWYRQDPGQGLRLIYYSQIVNDFQKGDIAEGYSVSREKKESFPLTVTSAQKNPTAFYLCASSIFGQGPAEDEKLFFGSGTQLSVL.

This chain uses TRBV10-1 with TRBJ2-3; D remains ambiguous. Trimming removed 7 bases from V and 2 bases from J, with 10 bases in between. The CDR3 has 13 residues. Germline CDR1 is WNHNN and CDR2 is SYGVQD (reference sequence). CDR3 amino acids: CASTVSFTDTQYF. The CDR3 region has the DNA TGCGCCAGCACCGTTAGTTTCACAGATACGCAGTATTTT.

The V gene is TRBV7-8, the J gene TRBJ1-2; 7 nucleotides align to TRBD1. J gave up 8 bases and V 5 bases, and 8 bases lay outside the gene matches. The CDR3 is 13 residues long. Germline loops: CDR1 SGHVS, CDR2 FQNEAQ. The chain's CDR3 is CASSAPTGRGYTF. In DNA, the CDR3 is TGTGCCAGCAGCGCGCCGACAGGGCGAGGCTACACCTTC.

This rearrangement joins TRBV30 to TRBJ1-3, with unresolved D. This CDR3 contains 12 residues. The ends were cut back, 6 bases at V and 3 bases at J, with 9 bases in the middle. The V gene's germline CDR1 is GTSNPN and CDR2 SVGIG (reference sequence). DNA of the CDR3: TGTGCCTGCCTCGCGAGTGGAAACACCATATATTTT. Translating gives CACLASGNTIYF. The whole variable domain, filled in from reference TRBV30 and TRBJ1-3, reads SQTIHQWPATLVQPVGSPLSLECTVEGTSNPNLYWYRQAAGRGLQLLFYSVGIGQISSEVPQNLSASRPQDRQFILSSKKLLLSDSGFYLCACLASGNTIYFGEGSWLTVV.

With respect to this clone: The sample carries other DNA sequences with the same CDR3. The V and J genes are TRBV29-1 and TRBJ2-3; the D is unclear. Germline assignment: CDR1 SQVTM and CDR2 ANQGSEA. The CDR3 covers 10 residues. V lost 7 bases and J 2 bases, leaving 4 bases between the germline ends. Here the CDR3 DNA reads TGCAGCGGATTCACAGATACGCAGTATTTT. It encodes CSGFTDTQYF.

As concerns this clone: This sample also contains other DNA sequences that code for the same CDR3. The genes are TRBV27 and TRBJ2-7, with D perhaps matching TRBD2 (5 bases). CDR1 and CDR2 from the germline V gene are MNHEY and SMNVEV (reference sequence). Trimming stripped 2 bases from V and 6 bases from J, with 11 bases between. There are 13 residues in the CDR3. The CDR3 DNA reads TGTGCCAGCAGTTTACTAGGAGGTGGCGAGCAGTACTTC. Translating gives CASSLLGGGEQYF.

The rearrangement links TRBV27 to TRBJ2-1, with 9 bases that match TRBD2. V was pared by 5 bases and J by 4 bases, with 6 bases of the junction left unmatched. The CDR3 has 15 residues. The germline V gene encodes CDR1 MNHEY and CDR2 SMNVEV (reference sequence). This CDR3 reads CASSAASGEYNEQFF. The CDR3 DNA sequence: TGTGCCAGCAGTGCCGCTAGCGGGGAATACAATGAGCAGTTCTTC.

This chain links TRBV7-9 with TRBJ2-4; 9 bases align to TRBD1. The V segment lost 5 bases and the J segment 5 bases; nucleotides outside the gene matches: 7. Germline V gene lookup returns CDR1 SEHNR and CDR2 FQNEAQ (reference sequence). The CDR3 length is 15 residues. CDR3 in DNA: TGTGCCAGCAGCCCTAGGACAGGGGTCGAAAACATTCAGTACTTC. Protein: CASSPRTGVENIQYF. The full variable domain, rest sourced from reference TRBV7-9 and TRBJ2-4, is DTGVSQNPRHKITKRGQNVTFRCDPISEHNRLYWYRQTLGQGPEFLTYFQNEAQLEKSRLLSDRFSAERPKGSFSTLEIQRTEQGDSAMYLCASSPRTGVENIQYFGAGTRLSVL.

This chain connects TRBV2 to TRBJ1-1; 7 bases align to TRBD1. This CDR3 is 14 amino acids long. The junction had 6 bases not matched to a gene; V was cut back by 1 base and J by 7 bases. Germline CDR1 SNHLY, CDR2 FYNNEI. In DNA form, the CDR3 reads TGTGCCAGCAGTGAAGTAGACAGGGCGGGTGAAGCTTTCTTT. Translating it yields CASSEVDRAGEAFF.